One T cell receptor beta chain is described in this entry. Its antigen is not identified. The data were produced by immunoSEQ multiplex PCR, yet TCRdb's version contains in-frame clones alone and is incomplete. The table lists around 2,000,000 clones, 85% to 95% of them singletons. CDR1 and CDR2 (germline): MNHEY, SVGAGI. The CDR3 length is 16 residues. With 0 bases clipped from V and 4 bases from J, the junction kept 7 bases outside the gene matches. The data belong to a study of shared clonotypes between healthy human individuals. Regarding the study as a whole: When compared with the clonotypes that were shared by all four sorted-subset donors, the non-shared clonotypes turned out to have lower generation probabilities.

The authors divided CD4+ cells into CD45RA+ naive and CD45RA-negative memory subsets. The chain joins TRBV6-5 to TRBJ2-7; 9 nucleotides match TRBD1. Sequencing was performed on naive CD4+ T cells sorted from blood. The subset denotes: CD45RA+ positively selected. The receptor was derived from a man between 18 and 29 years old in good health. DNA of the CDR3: TGTGCCAGCAGTTACTCGTCCCCGGACAGGGGTTACGAGCAGTACTTC. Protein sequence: CASSYSSPDRGYEQYF.